This record covers a single T cell receptor (beta chain). The antigen is undetermined. The CDR3 runs to 19 residues. V shed 5 bases and J 0 bases; nucleotides not matched to a gene: 9. Germline-derived CDR1 and CDR2 are MNHNY and SVGAGI (reference sequence). This specimen belongs to a study of CD4 T cells in relation to SARS-CoV-2 and coronaviruses. Before the COVID-19 pandemic, during about 2011-2018, CD4+ T cells were taken from unexposed donors. CD4+ T cells were isolated from the cells after around 9 days of culture. Clones were read by immunoSEQ multiplex PCR, and TCRdb kept only the in-frame ones, dropping some. Of around 25,000 clones in the sample, about three quarters are singletons; the top ten hold around an eighth.

V is TRBV6-6 and J is TRBJ2-1, with 14 bases identical to TRBD2. Sequences were obtained from CD4+ T cells from PBMCs, cultured in vitro. This clonotype originated in a human donor in good health. The CDR3 nucleotides are TGTGCCAGCAGTCCCGGACTAGCGGGAGGCCTTAGCTCCTACAATGAGCAGTTCTTC. The encoded protein is CASSPGLAGGLSSYNEQFF.